Shown below are 28 T cell receptor beta chains from a single sample sequenced in a study of cytomegalovirus exposure and HLA in healthy donors. Repertoires were generated with immunoSEQ multiplex PCR, while TCRdb's copy carries only in-frame clones and drops some. The sample includes some 140,000 clones, just under 85% of them seen just once. The sequencing sample was made of PBMCs. Receptor source: a man aged 25 to 40 in good health and CMV-seropositive.

V usage is TRBV18 and J usage is TRBJ2-7; D might be TRBD1 (6 bases). CDR1 KGHSH and CDR2 LQKENI come from the germline V gene. Trimming shortened V by 3 bases and J by 3 bases, and 18 bases separated the two germline ends. The CDR3 loop spans 16 amino acids. CDR3 DNA sequence: TGTGCCAGCTCACCCCAGATGGCAGGGGTGGACTACGAGCAGTACTTC. Translating it yields CASSPQMAGVDYEQYF.

The V call is TRBV11-2, the J call TRBJ2-2; TRBD2 matches 8 bases. This CDR3 has 16 amino acids. Germline CDR1 and CDR2: SGHAT and FQNNGV. The V and J ends lost 0 bases and 6 bases, in that order; junction bases with no gene match: 6. The CDR3: CASSLEFGRAAGELFF. The CDR3 coding sequence is TGTGCCAGCAGCTTAGAGTTCGGGAGGGCCGCCGGGGAGCTGTTTTTT.

The chain joins TRBV23-1 to TRBJ2-7, with 9 bases identical to TRBD2. TRBV23-1 is designated an ORF whose function remains uncertain. Losses at the gene ends were 1 base for V and 3 bases for J; bases not matched to a gene: 7. The CDR3 covers 16 residues. The CDR3 bases are TGCGCCAGCAGTCAATGGTCAGTAGCGGGGGTCTACGAGCAGTACTTC. This gives the protein CASSQWSVAGVYEQYF.

The chain recombines TRBV27 with TRBJ1-4, with a possible D match to TRBD1 (6 bases). V was clipped by 8 bases and J by 4 bases, with 14 bases between them. The CDR3 extends over 14 amino acids. CDR1 and CDR2 from the germline V gene are MNHEY and SMNVEV (reference sequence). CDR3: CASGSQGFNEKLFF. The DNA for the CDR3 is TGTGCCAGCGGCTCACAGGGATTTAATGAAAAACTGTTTTTT.

The rearrangement joins TRBV19 to TRBJ1-2, with TRBD1 matching over 7 bases. V lost 3 bases to trimming and J lost 0 bases; unmatched junction nucleotides: 4. Germline CDR1 reads LNHDA; CDR2 reads SQIVND (reference sequence). The CDR3 has 15 amino acids. Here the CDR3 reads CASSMRDSSNYGYTF. The DNA for the CDR3 is TGTGCCAGTAGTATGCGGGACAGTTCTAACTATGGCTACACCTTC.

The CDR3 reads CASSIHPDRMNTEAFF. The CDR3 DNA sequence: TGTGCCAGTAGTATACATCCGGACAGGATGAACACTGAAGCTTTCTTT. This chain uses TRBV19 with TRBJ1-1; 7 positions match TRBD1. The CDR3 length is 16 residues. Germline CDR1 LNHDA, CDR2 SQIVND (reference sequence). Trimming cost V 2 bases and J 0 bases; bases outside gene matches: 6.

The chain has TRBV25-1 and TRBJ1-2; tentatively, D is TRBD1 (6 bases). Trimming removed 3 bases from V and 1 base from J, with 9 bases in between. This CDR3 is built from 14 residues. The germline CDR1 and CDR2 sequences are MGHDK and SYGVNS. CDR3 sequence reads: CASSEDRLNYGYTF. CDR3 in DNA: TGTGCCAGCAGTGAGGACAGACTTAACTATGGCTACACCTTC.

The V and J genes are TRBV7-9 and TRBJ2-5; 7 bases are shared with TRBD2. The ends lost 4 bases at V and 0 bases at J; junction bases unmatched: 8. The CDR3 loop spans 16 amino acids. Germline assignment: CDR1 SEHNR and CDR2 FQNEAQ (reference sequence). DNA for the CDR3: TGTGCCAGCAGCTCCCCCTGGCGGGGGTACCAAGAGACCCAGTACTTC. It yields the protein CASSSPWRGYQETQYF.

V usage is TRBV5-1 and J usage is TRBJ1-2; 7 bases agree with TRBD1. The CDR3 consists of 14 residues. CDR1 is SGHRS and CDR2 is YFSETQ in the germline V gene. The ends lost 6 bases at V and 6 bases at J; junction bases unmatched: 11. This CDR3 is CASTTGLIIDGYTF. The CDR3 DNA sequence: TGCGCCAGCACGACAGGGCTTATTATTGATGGCTACACCTTC.

V usage is TRBV6-5 and J usage is TRBJ2-2; D is perhaps TRBD1 (5 bases). V gave up 7 bases and J gave up 7 bases, with 13 bases separating them. CDR1 is MNHEY, CDR2 SVGAGI, per germline. CDR3 length: 13 amino acids. CDR3 loop: CASISGYGGELFF. CDR3 nucleotides: TGTGCCAGCATATCAGGGTACGGCGGGGAGCTGTTTTTT.

CDR3 nucleotides: TGTGCCAGCAGGGAACAGGGTGGGCCCTACAATGAGCAGTTCTTC. Translating it yields CASREQGGPYNEQFF. The chain has TRBV2 and TRBJ2-1, with D possibly being TRBD1 (6 bases). The germline V gene has CDR1 SNHLY and CDR2 FYNNEI. Trimming stripped 6 bases from V and 2 bases from J, with 14 bases between. The CDR3 is 15 amino acids.

The chain has TRBV5-1 and TRBJ1-5, with D tentatively TRBD1 (6 bases). Germline V lookup: CDR1 SGHRS, CDR2 YFSETQ. The CDR3 extends over 14 amino acids. Trimming pared 0 bases from V and 5 bases from J, leaving 9 bases between. For the CDR3, the DNA is TGCGCCAGCAGCTTGGGGGGGGGCGATCAGCCCCAGCATTTT. Its protein is CASSLGGGDQPQHF.

V gene TRBV2 combines with J gene TRBJ1-1; a possible D gene is TRBD1 (5 bases). Germline CDR1 is SNHLY and CDR2 is FYNNEI. The V end lost 9 bases, the J end lost 6 bases, and 17 bases lay between the germline ends. CDR3 length: 13 residues. The CDR3: CARGRQTWPEAFF. The CDR3 DNA sequence: TGTGCCAGAGGCCGACAGACATGGCCTGAAGCTTTCTTT.

This clone was seen once. The genes are TRBV2 and TRBJ2-5; 10 bases are shared with TRBD1. Germline assignment: CDR1 SNHLY and CDR2 FYNNEI. The J segment lost 4 bases and the V segment lost 4 bases, leaving 3 bases of the junction unmatched. The length of the CDR3 is 14 residues. CDR3 coding DNA: TGTGCCAGCAGTGCCCGGACAGGGGGAGAGACCCAGTACTTC. This sequence encodes CASSARTGGETQYF.

This sequence joins TRBV9 and TRBJ2-1, with TRBD2 as a possible D gene (6 bases). Germline V gives CDR1 SGDLS, CDR2 YYNGEE. CDR3 length equals 15 residues. V lost 4 bases, J lost 2 bases, and 13 bases lay in between. CDR3 region: CASSLQTRTYNEQFF. CDR3 nucleotide sequence: TGTGCCAGCAGCCTCCAGACTAGAACCTACAATGAGCAGTTCTTC.

The chain's CDR3 is CASSWTGAGGNTEAFF. In DNA form, the CDR3 reads TGTGCCAGCAGCTGGACAGGGGCGGGTGGGAACACTGAAGCTTTCTTT. This chain connects TRBV7-8 to TRBJ1-1; 9 bases map to TRBD1. The CDR3 runs to 16 residues. Germline V CDR1 and CDR2: SGHVS, FQNEAQ. After removal of 4 bases from V and 1 base from J, the junction contained 7 bases not matched to a gene.

Here the CDR3 reads CASSLLGQTLNTEAFF. CDR3 sequence (DNA): TGCGCCAGCAGCTTACTGGGGCAGACCTTGAACACTGAAGCTTTCTTT. The rearrangement links TRBV5-1 to TRBJ1-1; perhaps TRBD1 as D (5 bases). There are 16 residues in the CDR3. The V gene lost 2 bases and the J gene lost 0 bases, with 14 bases spanning the gap. Germline CDR1 SGHRS, CDR2 YFSETQ.

V gene TRBV7-3 combines with J gene TRBJ2-1; 7 bases agree with TRBD1. The V and J ends lost 5 bases and 1 base, in that order; junction bases with no gene match: 5. Germline CDR1 is SGHTA and CDR2 is FQGTGA. The CDR3 spans 15 residues. This chain's CDR3 is CASSEGQSSYNEQFF. The DNA for the CDR3 is TGTGCCAGCAGCGAGGGACAGTCTTCCTACAATGAGCAGTTCTTC.

The rearrangement uses TRBV7-9 and TRBJ1-1; D possibly corresponds to TRBD1 (6 bases). V dropped 5 bases and J dropped 7 bases, with 17 bases sitting between them. CDR3 length equals 14 residues. CDR1 is SEHNR and CDR2 is FQNEAQ in the germline V gene (reference sequence). For the CDR3, the DNA is TGTGCCAGCAGCGGGGGCGGTGGGGAGGGTGAAGCTTTCTTT. It specifies CASSGGGGEGEAFF.

The chain couples TRBV28 to TRBJ2-7; 9 bases map to TRBD1. Germline V CDR1 and CDR2: MDHEN, SYDVKM. V shed 5 bases, J shed 3 bases, and the junction held 8 bases outside the gene matches. This CDR3 spans 15 amino acids. CDR3 region: CASSPPGQGRYEQYF. The DNA of the CDR3 is TGTGCCAGCAGTCCTCCGGGACAGGGTCGCTACGAGCAGTACTTC.

CDR3 coding DNA: TGCGCCAGCAGCGAGACAGATACGCAGTATTTT. Its translation is CASSETDTQYF. The chain uses TRBV5-1 and TRBJ2-3; D unclear. The CDR3 is 11 amino acids. V lost 4 bases and J lost 3, with 3 bases in between. Germline lookup yields CDR1 SGHRS and CDR2 YFSETQ.

In this sample, this clone turned up once. The genes are TRBV4-2 and TRBJ2-3, with 9 bases fitting TRBD2. Germline V gives CDR1 LGHNA, CDR2 YNFKEQ. The CDR3 spans 17 residues. Losses at the gene ends were 0 bases for V and 4 bases for J; bases not matched to a gene: 8. This CDR3 is CASSQERSGGPADTQYF. The DNA for the CDR3 is TGTGCCAGCAGCCAAGAGCGAAGCGGGGGGCCAGCAGATACGCAGTATTTT.

The rearrangement links TRBV6-6 to TRBJ1-2, with a tentative D call TRBD1 (6 bases). The V and J ends lost 10 bases and 2 bases respectively, with 11 bases between them. The CDR3 length is 12 residues. Germline V gives CDR1 MNHNY, CDR2 SVGAGI (reference sequence). The CDR3 loop reads CATQTGNYGYTF. Written as DNA, the CDR3 is TGTGCCACCCAGACAGGAAACTATGGCTACACCTTC.

The chain links TRBV5-4 to TRBJ2-4, with D perhaps TRBD1 (5 bases). Germline CDR1 and CDR2: SGHNT and YYREEE (reference sequence). Trimming cost V 3 bases and J 2 bases, with 9 bases left between them. CDR3 length: 14 amino acids. CDR3 nucleotide sequence: TGTGCCAGCAGCTGGGGCCAGTCCAAAAACATTCAGTACTTC. Translating it yields CASSWGQSKNIQYF.

This chain uses TRBV28 with TRBJ1-2; tentative D call: TRBD1 (5 bases). This CDR3 region has 12 residues. Trimming shortened V by 6 bases and J by 4 bases, and 9 bases separated the two germline ends. From germline, CDR1 is MDHEN and CDR2 SYDVKM. CDR3 nucleotides: TGTGCCAGCAGCAGGGATGTCTATGGCTACACCTTC. It encodes CASSRDVYGYTF.

The chain uses TRBV27 and TRBJ2-7, with TRBD1 identical over 9 bases. Per the germline V gene, CDR1 is MNHEY and CDR2 is SMNVEV (reference sequence). CDR3 length: 14 amino acids. V lost 6 bases, J lost 3 bases, and 6 bases stayed unmatched. The DNA of the CDR3 is TGTGCCAGCAGGCCCGGGACAGGGCGCTACGAGCAGTACTTC. It translates to CASRPGTGRYEQYF.

The V gene is TRBV6-5, the J gene TRBJ1-2, with TRBD1 matching over 8 bases. The germline CDR1 and CDR2 sequences are MNHEY and SVGAGI. V lost 6 bases, J lost 7 bases, and 4 bases stayed unmatched. The CDR3 is 12 residues long. As DNA, the CDR3 is TGTGCCAGCAGGAGGACAGGGTCTGGCTACACCTTC. Translation: CASRRTGSGYTF.

The rearrangement links TRBV19 to TRBJ2-7; 10 nucleotides agree with TRBD1. Trimming cost V 1 base and J 3 bases; bases outside gene matches: 3. This CDR3 comprises 15 residues. From germline, CDR1 is LNHDA and CDR2 SQIVND (reference sequence). Here the CDR3 DNA reads TGTGCCAGTAGTATAGGCGGACAGGGGGTCTACGAGCAGTACTTC. This sequence encodes CASSIGGQGVYEQYF.